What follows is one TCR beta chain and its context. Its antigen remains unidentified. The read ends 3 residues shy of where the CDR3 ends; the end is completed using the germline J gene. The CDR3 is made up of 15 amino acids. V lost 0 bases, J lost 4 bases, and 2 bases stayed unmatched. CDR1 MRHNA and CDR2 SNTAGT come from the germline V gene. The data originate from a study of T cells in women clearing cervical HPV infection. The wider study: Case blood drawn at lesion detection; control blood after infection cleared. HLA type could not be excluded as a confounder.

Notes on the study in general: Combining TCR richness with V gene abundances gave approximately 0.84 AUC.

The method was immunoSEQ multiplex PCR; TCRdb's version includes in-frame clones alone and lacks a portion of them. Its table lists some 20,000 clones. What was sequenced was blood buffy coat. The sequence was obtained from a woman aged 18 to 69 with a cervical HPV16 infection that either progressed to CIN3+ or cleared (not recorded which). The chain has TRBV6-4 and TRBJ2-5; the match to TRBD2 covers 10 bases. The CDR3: CASSDSSGGAETQYF. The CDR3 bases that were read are TGTGCCAGCAGTGACTCGAGCGGGGGGGCAGAGACC.